These 20 T cell receptor beta chains share one sample of origin, sequenced in a study of regulatory T cells in long-lasting Graves disease. Libraries of TCR beta came from iRepertoire HTBI primers plus Arm-PCR of CDR3 regions. TCRdb re-analysed the multiplex PCR reads in MiXCR, keeping a single row per CDR3 protein. This sample has roughly 400,000 distinct CDR3 sequences, with about a fifth found just once. Time point denoted: persistent/refractory GD, antithyroid drugs over 5 years with positive TRAb. Isolated PBMC RNA provided the starting material for the TCR library. The sequencing used peripheral blood mononuclear cells (PBMCs), collected when the disease was refractory, from a patient treated with antithyroid drugs. All receptors come from a female donor with Graves disease.

This clonotype was seen at least ten times. The CDR3: CASSARRSETQYF. The CDR3 nucleotides are TGTGCCAGCAGTGCTCGGAGATCGGAGACCCAGTACTTC. This sequence joins TRBV12-3 or TRBV12-4 and TRBJ2-5; no firm D call. V was trimmed by 5 bases and J by 5 bases, leaving 12 bases between them. The CDR3 totals 13 residues.

This clonotype came up a few times. The chain recombines TRBV12-3 or TRBV12-4 with TRBJ1-3; D unclear. This CDR3 spans 15 amino acids. The V end was cut by 2 bases, the J end by 0 bases, with 8 bases between. Written as DNA, the CDR3 is TGTGCCAGCAGTTTATCCAGGAGCTCTGGAAACACCATATATTTT. Residues: CASSLSRSSGNTIYF.

This chain connects TRBV6-1 to TRBJ2-5; perhaps D is TRBD1 or TRBD2 (5 bases each). Trimming cost V 6 bases and J 2 bases, with 13 bases left between them. Germline V lookup: CDR1 MNHNS, CDR2 SASEGT. This CDR3 has 14 amino acids. The CDR3 region is CASSEGRKQETQYF. CDR3 nucleotide sequence: TGTGCCAGCAGCGAGGGACGGAAACAAGAGACCCAGTACTTC.

There are many counts of this clonotype. J is TRBJ1-2 and V is TRBV7-2; D possibly corresponds to TRBD1 (5 bases). Germline loops: CDR1 SGHTA, CDR2 FQGNSA. Trimming cost V 4 bases and J 1 base, with 10 bases left between them. There are 14 residues in the CDR3. CDR3: CASSWPGINYGYTF. In DNA, the CDR3 is TGTGCCAGCAGCTGGCCAGGGATTAACTATGGCTACACCTTC.

The genes are TRBV29-1 and TRBJ2-2; 15 bases agree with TRBD2. J lost 4 bases, V lost 2 bases, and 5 bases had no gene match. The CDR3 spans 17 residues. Looked up from germline, CDR1 is SQVTM and CDR2 is ANQGSEA. DNA for the CDR3: TGCAGCGTTGAATCCCCGGGACTAGCGGGAGGCACCGGGGAGCTGTTTTTT. Amino acid sequence: CSVESPGLAGGTGELFF.

The chain recombines TRBV6-1 with TRBJ2-7; TRBD1 agrees at 8 bases. The J segment lost 6 bases and the V segment lost 2 bases, leaving 9 bases of the junction unmatched. The CDR3 runs 15 residues. Germline V gives CDR1 MNHNS, CDR2 SASEGT. CDR3 sequence: CASSELQGVVIEQYF. Written as DNA, the CDR3 is TGTGCCAGCAGTGAATTACAGGGGGTAGTGATCGAGCAGTACTTC.

Worth noting for this clonotype: This clone may be a read error of a much larger clone one base away. The chain combines TRBV6-1 with TRBJ1-1, with a tentative D call TRBD1 (5 bases). Deletions cut 2 bases from V and 12 bases from J, with 22 bases between. The CDR3 is 15 residues long. Germline V gene lookup returns CDR1 MNHNS and CDR2 SASEGT. This CDR3 is CASSERAGLAPLTFF. The CDR3 bases are TGTGCCAGCAGTGAAAGAGCGGGACTGGCCCCCTTAACTTTCTTT.

This clonotype was recorded at least ten times. The chain combines TRBV28 with TRBJ2-7, with 12 bases fitting TRBD2. CDR3 length: 15 amino acids. Germline assignment: CDR1 MDHEN and CDR2 SYDVKM. The V gene end was trimmed by 5 bases and the J gene end by 4 bases; junction bases not matched to a gene: 6. CDR3 sequence: CASSPRTSGKYEQYF. The CDR3 DNA sequence: TGTGCCAGCAGTCCGCGGACTAGCGGGAAATACGAGCAGTACTTC.

The rearrangement uses TRBV6-1 and TRBJ1-4; 8 nucleotides agree with TRBD1. Germline-derived CDR1 and CDR2 are MNHNS and SASEGT. V lost 6 bases to trimming and J lost 2 bases; unmatched junction nucleotides: 5. This CDR3 is 15 amino acids long. The CDR3 DNA follows: TGTGCCAGCAGCGCAACAGGGGGGACTAATGAAAAACTGTTTTTT. The encoded protein is CASSATGGTNEKLFF.

V is TRBV28 and J is TRBJ1-5; 8 bases fit TRBD1. Germline V CDR1 and CDR2: MDHEN, SYDVKM. The J segment lost 2 bases and the V segment lost 4 bases, leaving 7 bases of the junction unmatched. CDR3 length: 16 residues. In nucleotides, the CDR3 is TGTGCCAGCAGTTATCAGGGGGCGTTGGGCAATCAGCCCCAGCATTTT. Encoded protein: CASSYQGALGNQPQHF.

This clonotype was seen repeatedly, ten times or more. The V gene is TRBV27, the J gene TRBJ2-7, with D perhaps matching TRBD1 (6 bases). The CDR3 has 14 residues. In germline, CDR1 is MNHEY, CDR2 SMNVEV (reference sequence). V gave up 3 bases and J gave up 3 bases, with 12 bases separating them. CDR3 sequence reads: CASSFQDSLYEQYF. CDR3 sequence (DNA): TGTGCCAGCAGTTTTCAGGACAGCCTCTACGAGCAGTACTTC.

This clonotype was recorded at least ten times. This CDR3 reads CASSISSVQETQYF. CDR3 bases: TGTGCCAGTAGTATAAGTAGTGTTCAAGAGACCCAGTACTTC. The genes are TRBV19 and TRBJ2-5; D is ambiguous. Trimming took 2 bases from V and 2 from J, leaving 9 bases between them. In germline, CDR1 is LNHDA, CDR2 SQIVND (reference sequence). This CDR3 contains 14 residues.

This clonotype was picked up many times. The chain recombines TRBV20-1 with TRBJ2-5, with TRBD2 matching 8 bases. Germline lookup yields CDR1 DFQATT and CDR2 SNEGSKA (reference sequence). The CDR3 contains 12 residues. V lost 3 bases and J lost 9; bases outside the gene matches: 6. The CDR3: CSARSSGPPQYF. CDR3 sequence (DNA): TGCAGTGCTAGGTCTAGCGGGCCTCCCCAGTACTTC.

With respect to this clonotype: A clone one base away is much larger, so this may be a read error. Because it lacks the conserved phenylalanine or tryptophan at the end, this CDR3 is likely a read error. The chain joins TRBV15 to TRBJ2-7; 7 bases are shared with TRBD1. The V gene's germline CDR1 is LNHNV and CDR2 YYDKDF (reference sequence). Trimming took 1 base from V and 2 from J; bases not matched to a gene: 2. The CDR3 consists of 14 residues. The CDR3: CATSRGDSTYEQYL. For the CDR3, the DNA is TGTGCCACCAGCAGAGGGGACAGTACCTACGAGCAGTACCTC.

This clonotype showed up just a few times. The V and J genes are TRBV18 and TRBJ1-1, with D perhaps matching TRBD1 (6 bases). V shed 4 bases and J shed 11 bases, with 17 bases lying between them. Germline V CDR1 and CDR2: KGHSH, LQKENI. The CDR3 loop spans 13 amino acids. The chain's CDR3 is CASSLTDRGKAFF. The CDR3 bases are TGTGCCAGCTCACTAACGGACAGAGGAAAGGCTTTCTTT.

There are a few counts of this clonotype. V gene TRBV29-1 combines with J gene TRBJ1-1; no firm D call. The V gene's germline CDR1 is SQVTM and CDR2 ANQGSEA. V was clipped by 3 bases and J by 1 base, with 12 bases between them. The CDR3 extends over 14 amino acids. The CDR3 coding sequence is TGCAGCGTTGAGGCTAGACTAACGAACACTGAAGCTTTCTTT. It yields the protein CSVEARLTNTEAFF. Using reference TRBV29-1 and TRBJ1-1 for the parts outside the CDR3, the full variable domain is SAVISQKPSRDICQRGTSLTIQCQVDSQVTMMFWYRQQPGQSLTLIATANQGSEATYESGFVIDKFPISRPNLTFSTLTVSNMSPEDSSIYLCSVEARLTNTEAFFGQGTRLTVV.

This rearrangement joins TRBV6-2 or TRBV6-3 to TRBJ2-3; 8 bases line up with TRBD1. CDR3 length: 14 residues. CDR1 is MNHEY and CDR2 is SVGEGT in the germline V gene. J gave up 0 bases and V 5 bases, and 1 base lay outside the gene matches. This chain's CDR3 is CASSGTGSTDTQYF. The CDR3 DNA reads TGTGCCAGCAGTGGGACAGGAAGCACAGATACGCAGTATTTT.

The chain employs TRBV14 and TRBJ1-1, with 8 nucleotides matching TRBD1. The V gene end was trimmed by 4 bases and the J gene end by 5 bases; junction bases not matched to a gene: 15. Germline V CDR1 and CDR2: SGHDN, FVKESK. The CDR3 is made up of 17 amino acids. The CDR3 coding sequence is TGTGCCAGCAGCCCCCGCAGGGGGCTCCTTTGGAGGACTGAAGCTTTCTTT. Residues: CASSPRRGLLWRTEAFF.

This chain connects TRBV28 to TRBJ1-6; no clear D. V was clipped by 2 bases and J by 0 bases, with 8 bases between them. CDR1 MDHEN and CDR2 SYDVKM come from the germline V gene. CDR3 length: 16 residues. The CDR3, as DNA: TGTGCCAGCAGTTTAAAGGGTGGCTCCTATAATTCACCCCTCCACTTT. Protein sequence: CASSLKGGSYNSPLHF.

This clonotype was counted many times. V gene TRBV20-1 combines with J gene TRBJ1-2; 10 nucleotides agree with TRBD1. Germline assignment: CDR1 DFQATT and CDR2 SNEGSKA (reference sequence). After removal of 3 bases from V and 1 base from J, the junction contained 8 bases not matched to a gene. The CDR3 has 16 residues. For the CDR3, the DNA is TGCAGTGCTAGGAAGTCCGGGACAGGGGTTAACTATGGCTACACCTTC. Protein product: CSARKSGTGVNYGYTF.